This entry is about one T cell receptor (beta chain). Germline V CDR1 and CDR2: LGHDT, YNNKEL (reference sequence). With V trimmed by 5 bases and J by 6 bases, 9 bases remained unmatched. This CDR3 is 15 amino acids long. This entry is derived from a study of blood T cell repertoires in COVID-19. Overall study: COVID-19 samples from acute and convalescent phases originated in the United States, Italy and Spain. PBMCs, B-cell-depleted T cells, or T cells were the source of the cDNA or gDNA that made up the material.

The method was immunoSEQ multiplex PCR; TCRdb's version includes in-frame clones alone and lacks a portion of them. The sample comprises about 47,000 clones, about 89% of which are singletons, and roughly 6% rests with the top ten. What was sequenced was peripheral blood. The TCR was taken from a man aged 65 to 85 with active COVID-19. The chain is built from TRBV3-1 (or the pseudogene TRBV3-2) and TRBJ2-1; 8 bases align to TRBD2. Here the CDR3 DNA reads TGTGCCAGCAGCGACACGCTAGCGGGCCTCAATGAGCAGTTCTTC. Encoded protein: CASSDTLAGLNEQFF.